The present T cell receptor (beta chain) was sequenced within a study of blood T cells in healthy people across ages. Overall study findings and caveats: TCR beta diversity, measured per million T cells, fell in a roughly linear way with age. Unsorted PBMC input precluded a conclusive naive versus antigen-experienced comparison.

Donors were systemically healthy Caucasian individuals from Russia aged roughly 6 to 95 years. Isolation yielded PBMCs, at least 6.5 million per sample, in every case. The V gene lost 6 bases and the J gene lost 3 bases, with 15 bases spanning the gap. The germline CDR1 and CDR2 sequences are MNHEY and SMNVEV (reference sequence). The CDR3 spans 15 residues. Sample-barcoded 5' priming and a J-beta primer mix drove a second PCR of about 6 to 12 cycles. One entry per CDR3 protein results from TCRdb running MiXCR on the 5' RACE reads. Among roughly 1.5 million distinct CDR3 sequences, about 42% were seen once, and the ten largest hold approximately 4.1%. On this clonotype: Its target is not known.

The sequenced sample was blood. The chain combines TRBV27 with TRBJ2-1; D ambiguous. The sequence was collected from a woman aged 18-30 years in good health. The CDR3 reads CASSRDTLGYNEQFF. DNA for the CDR3: TGTGCCAGCAGCCGAGACACCCTCGGCTACAATGAGCAGTTCTTC.